These T cell receptor beta chains were read from a single sample in a study of cytomegalovirus exposure and HLA in healthy donors. Repertoires were generated with immunoSEQ multiplex PCR, while TCRdb's copy carries only in-frame clones and drops some. Seen here are over 80,000 clones, about four fifths observed once, and the top ten hold about 3.7%. What was sequenced was PBMCs. Source of these receptors: a man aged 25 to 45 in good health and CMV-seropositive. Each CDR3 is given with its conserved first and last residue. The D gene is left open where the match is weak. Expanded clones get a size class; other rows say once, few or many, or leave the size out.

size	D	V	J	CDR3	DNA
-	TRBD1	TRBV28	TRBJ1-5	CASRVGQYSNQPQHF	TGTGCCAGCAGGGTGGGACAGTATAGCAATCAGCCCCAGCATTTT
-	TRBD2	TRBV9	TRBJ2-1	CASSPGGTSGGGEQFF	TGTGCCAGCAGCCCCGGGGGGACTAGCGGAGGGGGGGAGCAGTTCTTC
-	TRBD1	TRBV11-2	TRBJ1-5	CASSSSAGGNQPQHF	TGTGCCAGCAGCTCCTCCGCAGGGGGCAACCAGCCCCAGCATTTT
-	-	TRBV10-2	TRBJ2-1	CASSDGAFWSSYNEQFF	TGCGCCAGCAGTGACGGTGCTTTTTGGAGCTCCTACAATGAGCAGTTCTTC
-	-	TRBV14	TRBJ2-7	CASSFGGSSYEQYF	TGTGCCAGCAGCTTCGGGGGTAGCTCCTACGAGCAGTACTTC
once	-	TRBV7-9	TRBJ2-7	CASSLATGTYEQYF	TGTGCCAGCAGCTTAGCGACAGGTACCTACGAGCAGTACTTC
-	-	TRBV4-3	TRBJ2-3	CASSQGGGASTDTQYF	TGCGCCAGCAGCCAAGGAGGAGGGGCTAGCACAGATACGCAGTATTTT
-	-	TRBV30	TRBJ1-3	CAWSVMRSSGNTIYF	TGTGCCTGGAGTGTTATGAGAAGCTCTGGAAACACCATATATTTT
-	-	TRBV15	TRBJ1-5	CATSRVGAGNQPQHF	TGTGCCACCAGCAGAGTGGGGGCTGGCAATCAGCCCCAGCATTTT
-	TRBD2	TRBV7-8	TRBJ2-7	CASSAEVSGSHEQYF	TGTGCCAGCAGCGCGGAGGTTAGCGGGTCCCACGAGCAGTACTTC
-	-	TRBV7-9	TRBJ1-2	CASSNRESYYGYTF	TGTGCCAGCAGTAACAGGGAGAGCTACTATGGCTACACCTTC
once	-	TRBV6-4	TRBJ2-7	CASSDLTKFSYEQYF	TGTGCCAGCAGTGACTTGACAAAGTTCTCCTACGAGCAGTACTTC
-	TRBD1	TRBV4-1	TRBJ2-3	CASSQIDRGRWTDTQYF	TGCGCCAGCAGCCAGATTGACAGGGGCCGCTGGACAGATACGCAGTATTTT
-	TRBD1	TRBV11-2	TRBJ1-2	CASSPGQDAYGYTF	TGTGCCAGCAGCCCCGGACAGGATGCCTATGGCTACACCTTC
-	-	TRBV5-4	TRBJ1-1	CASSLRGEAFF	TGTGCCAGCAGCCTGCGGGGTGAAGCTTTCTTT
-	-	TRBV6-5	TRBJ1-1	CASRGGNTEAFF	TGTGCCAGCCGCGGGGGGAACACTGAAGCTTTCTTT
-	-	TRBV6-4	TRBJ2-3	CASSVGEGVTQYF	TGTGCCAGCAGTGTGGGAGAAGGAGTTACGCAGTATTTT
-	TRBD2	TRBV5-1	TRBJ2-2	CASSPTSERRDGELFF	TGCGCCAGCAGCCCTACTAGCGAGAGGCGGGACGGGGAGCTGTTTTTT
-	TRBD1	TRBV7-9	TRBJ2-7	CASSLGSGGVYEQYF	TGTGCCAGCAGCTTAGGTTCAGGGGGCGTGTACGAGCAGTACTTC
-	TRBD1	TRBV5-1	TRBJ1-2	CASSSGIPGQDYGYTF	TGCGCCAGCAGCAGCGGAATCCCGGGACAGGACTATGGCTACACCTTC
-	TRBD1	TRBV7-8	TRBJ2-1	CASCLRTGGWNEQFF	TGTGCCAGCTGCCTCCGGACAGGGGGCTGGAATGAGCAGTTCTTC
-	TRBD2	TRBV28	TRBJ2-3	CASRNVTSGRAVGTDTQYF	TGTGCCAGCAGAAACGTGACTAGCGGGAGGGCCGTTGGCACAGATACGCAGTATTTT
-	TRBD2	TRBV19	TRBJ2-1	CASTGRGGRGEQFF	TGTGCCAGTACCGGGAGAGGTGGGAGGGGTGAGCAGTTCTTC
-	-	TRBV19	TRBJ1-5	CASSRRDSNQPQHF	TGTGCCAGTAGTAGGAGGGATAGCAATCAGCCCCAGCATTTT
-	-	TRBV6-5	TRBJ1-1	CASSYTGNTEAFF	TGTGCCAGCAGTTATACCGGGAACACTGAAGCTTTCTTT
few	-	TRBV10-3	TRBJ2-2	CAIRREASGELFF	TGTGCCATCCGAAGGGAGGCATCCGGGGAGCTGTTTTTT
-	TRBD1	TRBV6-1	TRBJ1-5	CASRRTGDLQPQHF	TGTGCCAGCAGGCGGACAGGGGACCTTCAGCCCCAGCATTTT
-	-	TRBV25-1	TRBJ2-7	CASRDYRDSAYEQYF	TGTGCCAGCAGAGACTACCGGGACTCGGCCTACGAGCAGTACTTC
once	TRBD1	TRBV28	TRBJ1-1	CASGTGGTEAFF	TGTGCCAGCGGGACAGGGGGCACTGAAGCTTTCTTT
-	-	TRBV5-1	TRBJ1-2	CASSLSEEGATF	TGCGCCAGCAGCTTGAGTGAAGAGGGTGCCACCTTC
-	TRBD2	TRBV13	TRBJ2-2	CASSSSGRTNTGELFF	TGTGCCAGCAGCTCTAGCGGGAGAACCAACACCGGGGAGCTGTTTTTT
-	-	TRBV27	TRBJ2-7	CASSLSRLREQYF	TGTGCCAGCAGTTTAAGTAGGTTGCGGGAGCAGTACTTC
few	-	TRBV7-2	TRBJ1-1	CASSLLGATTEAFF	TGTGCCAGCAGCTTACTGGGGGCTACCACTGAAGCTTTCTTT
-	TRBD2	TRBV7-9	TRBJ2-3	CASSSPAGVADTQYF	TGTGCCAGCAGCTCCCCGGCGGGAGTGGCAGATACGCAGTATTTT
-	-	TRBV29-1	TRBJ2-7	CSVEDQVGGEQYF	TGCAGCGTTGAAGATCAGGTGGGAGGCGAGCAGTACTTC
once	TRBD2	TRBV6-1	TRBJ2-3	CASSEAGLAGWSDTQYF	TGTGCCAGCAGTGAAGCTGGGCTAGCGGGATGGTCAGATACGCAGTATTTT
-	TRBD1	TRBV5-1	TRBJ2-7	CASSLQGTGMYEQYF	TGCGCCAGCAGCTTACAGGGGACAGGGATGTACGAGCAGTACTTC
-	TRBD1	TRBV10-1	TRBJ2-7	CASSRDSFDEQYF	TGCGCCAGCAGCCGGGACAGCTTCGACGAGCAGTACTTC
once	-	TRBV9	TRBJ2-3	CASSVVAASTDTQYF	TGTGCCAGCAGCGTAGTGGCGGCAAGCACAGATACGCAGTATTTT
-	-	TRBV10-3	TRBJ2-3	CAISESIFPDTQYF	TGTGCCATCAGCGAGTCCATTTTCCCAGATACGCAGTATTTT
-	-	TRBV5-8	TRBJ1-2	CASSFRGNYGYTF	TGTGCCAGCAGCTTTCGGGGGAACTATGGCTACACCTTC
-	-	TRBV27	TRBJ1-1	CASSPRGGAVEAFF	TGTGCCAGCAGTCCCCGGGGGGGCGCCGTTGAAGCTTTCTTT
-	-	TRBV18	TRBJ2-5	CASSPGGQETQYF	TGTGCCAGCTCACCCGGGGGCCAAGAGACCCAGTACTTC
-	-	TRBV6-1	TRBJ1-3	CASSGQERTAGNTIYF	TGTGCCAGCAGTGGACAGGAGAGAACCGCTGGAAACACCATATATTTT
few	-	TRBV9	TRBJ1-1	CASSVGDITAEAFF	TGTGCCAGCAGCGTAGGGGACATAACGGCTGAAGCTTTCTTT
few	TRBD1	TRBV6-5	TRBJ2-2	CASRRDRENTGELFF	TGTGCCAGCAGGCGAGACAGGGAAAACACCGGGGAGCTGTTTTTT
-	-	TRBV7-2	TRBJ2-1	CASSLDWAGEQFF	TGTGCCAGCAGCTTAGACTGGGCGGGAGAGCAGTTCTTC
-	-	TRBV15	TRBJ1-5	CATSRDNTNQPQHF	TGTGCCACCAGCAGAGATAACACCAATCAGCCCCAGCATTTT
few	-	TRBV6-1	TRBJ1-4	CASSEATTPEKLFF	TGTGCCAGCAGTGAAGCAACGACACCTGAAAAACTGTTTTTT
few	-	TRBV15	TRBJ2-1	CATSRGQLSYNEQFF	TGTGCCACCAGCAGAGGACAGCTCTCCTACAATGAGCAGTTCTTC
-	-	TRBV5-6	TRBJ2-1	CASSLGLASNEQFF	TGTGCCAGCAGCTTGGGGCTAGCGAGCAATGAGCAGTTCTTC
-	TRBD2	TRBV7-8	TRBJ2-1	CASIITSGRATNEQFF	TGTGCCAGCATCATAACAAGCGGGAGGGCCACCAATGAGCAGTTCTTC
-	TRBD2	TRBV5-4	TRBJ2-7	CASSWEGQSYEQYF	TGTGCCAGCAGCTGGGAGGGCCAGTCCTACGAGCAGTACTTC
-	-	TRBV6-5	TRBJ2-7	CATRRDSYEQYF	TGTGCCACCCGGCGGGACTCCTACGAGCAGTACTTC